The clone carrying this TCR beta chain was seen a few times. The antigen is unknown. Original data processing: Lowest detectable productive clonotype frequency was 2.59 x 10-5. Assay: immunoSEQ multiplex PCR; the TCRdb copy retains only in-frame clones and omits some. D and trimming come from the DNA, and the V and J calls and clone size come from that table. The data contain over 25,000 clones, around 81% of them seen just once; the ten biggest clones take up more than 0.25%. The sample originates from a study of STAT5B mutations in CD4+ large granular lymphocyte leukemia. Whole-study results and caveats: Over 20% of private leukemic clonotypes occurred rarely in other patients' non-leukemic repertoires.

The receptor's source is a human donor in good health. The sequenced sample was CD4+ T cells from blood buffy coats.

The DNA of the CDR3 is TGTGCCAGTAGTAGCCGGGATTCACCCCTCCACTTT. This encodes CASSSRDSPLHF. This chain uses TRBV19 with TRBJ1-6; D is ambiguous. V was cut by 4 bases and J by 8 bases, with 6 bases left in between. The CDR3 is 12 amino acids. CDR1 is LNHDA and CDR2 is SQIVND in the germline V gene (reference sequence). Drawing the rest from reference TRBV19 and TRBJ1-6, the complete variable domain is DGGITQSPKYLFRKEGQNVTLSCEQNLNHDAMYWYRQDPGQGLRLIYYSQIVNDFQKGDIAEGYSVSREKKESFPLTVTSAQKNPTAFYLCASSSRDSPLHFGNGTRLTVT.